The source of this T cell receptor (beta chain) is a study of T cells after yellow fever vaccination. Study-wide context: For low cell numbers, libraries were made with SMART-Seq v4 Ultra Low Input. Study results and caveats: Booster samples showed a return of most primary-vaccination clones (roughly 96% CD4, about 85% CD8). The secondary T-cell response peaked on day 5, not day 15, but was weaker.

The table lists this clonotype with a few counts. The V end lost 3 bases, the J end lost 0 bases, and 12 bases lay between the germline ends. The CDR3 covers 15 residues. Germline values: CDR1 SGHRS, CDR2 YFSETQ. Each CDR3 protein is one row after TCRdb ran MiXCR on the 5' RACE reads. The top ten clones hold 20% to 25% of a sample with approximately 85,000 distinct CDR3 sequences, 10% to 15% of them seen once. The specimen was CD8+ T cells not binding an NS4B(214-222) dextramer, sorted from PBMCs, collected less than 25 days after the first yellow fever vaccination. The clonotype originates from a man in his late teens or twenties who received the YFV17D yellow fever vaccine. The chain couples TRBV5-1 to TRBJ1-1; D gene ambiguous. The CDR3 nucleotides read TGCGCCAGCAGCTCTTTGGGTGGCATGAACACTGAAGCTTTCTTT. Encoded protein: CASSSLGGMNTEAFF.